The next 27 T cell receptor beta chains were all read from a single sample in a study of blood T cell repertoires in COVID-19. Measured with immunoSEQ multiplex PCR; TCRdb has only the in-frame clones, and not every one. This sample has about 240,000 clones, with around 87% found just once. The sample taken for sequencing was peripheral blood. The receptors were gathered from a man aged 55 to 69 who had recovered from COVID-19.

CDR3 bases: TGCGCCAGCAGCCCACAGACAGGCTACAATGAGCAGTTCTTC. Its protein is CASSPQTGYNEQFF. V is TRBV5-1 and J is TRBJ2-1; TRBD1 is a possible D gene (6 bases). The CDR3 loop spans 14 amino acids. Germline CDR1 is SGHRS and CDR2 is YFSETQ. V shed 4 bases and J shed 3 bases, with 11 bases lying between them.

The rearrangement uses TRBV6-5 and TRBJ1-1; tentative D call: TRBD1 (5 bases). This CDR3 comprises 15 residues. CDR1 and CDR2 (germline): MNHEY, SVGAGI. Between the trimmed V and J ends, which lost 7 bases and 5 bases, there was a span of 20 bases. The CDR3 bases are TGTGCCAGCATCAGGGCGGCCCTAAGCTTGACTGAAGCTTTCTTT. The encoded protein is CASIRAALSLTEAFF.

The CDR3 DNA reads as TGTGCCAGCAGCGCCTACCTGGACAGAAACTATGGCTACACCTTC. It encodes CASSAYLDRNYGYTF. The chain links TRBV9 to TRBJ1-2; possible D gene TRBD1, 6 bases. The CDR3 is 15 amino acids. Germline values: CDR1 SGDLS, CDR2 YYNGEE. Trimming took off 3 bases at V and 2 bases at J, with 14 bases between the two ends. Combining the CDR3 with reference TRBV9 and TRBJ1-2 gives the whole variable domain DSGVTQTPKHLITATGQRVTLRCSPRSGDLSVYWYQQSLDQGLQFLIQYYNGEERAKGNILERFSAQQFPDLHSELNLSSLELGDSALYFCASSAYLDRNYGYTFGSGTRLTVV.

A single count supports this clone. This chain links TRBV12-5 with TRBJ2-1, with 8 bases matching TRBD2. The CDR3 has 16 amino acids. Trimming removed 7 bases from V and 1 base from J; junction bases left unmatched: 9. From germline, CDR1 is LGHNT and CDR2 FRNRAP. CDR3 loop: CASVPGGRGSYNEQFF. The CDR3 coding sequence is TGTGCTAGTGTCCCGGGGGGGCGGGGATCCTACAATGAGCAGTTCTTC.

The chain recombines TRBV10-2 with TRBJ1-3; 8 nucleotides line up with TRBD1. The CDR3 length is 13 residues. Germline V gives CDR1 WSHSY, CDR2 SAAADI. The junction had 6 bases not matched to a gene; V was cut back by 7 bases and J by 7 bases. Written as DNA, the CDR3 is TGCGCCAGCAATGGACAGGGAAGTAACACCATATATTTT. It encodes CASNGQGSNTIYF.

The chain has TRBV5-4 and TRBJ1-2; 7 bases fit TRBD1. The CDR3 spans 13 residues. J lost 7 bases, V lost 4 bases, and 7 bases had no gene match. CDR1 is SGHNT, CDR2 YYREEE, per germline (reference sequence). The CDR3 nucleotides read TGTGCCAGCAGCCTCGGGACAGCTTTTGGCTACACCTTC. Its protein product is CASSLGTAFGYTF.

This sequence joins TRBV23-1 and TRBJ1-3; D is undetermined. TRBV23-1 is placed among ORFs of uncertain function. The CDR3 runs to 15 residues. V was clipped by 0 bases and J by 0 bases, with 6 bases between them. CDR3 protein: CASSQSGDSGNTIYF. The CDR3 region has the DNA TGCGCCAGCAGTCAATCGGGAGACTCTGGAAACACCATATATTTT.

The chain links TRBV24-1 to TRBJ2-3, with 7 bases aligning to TRBD1. V lost 4 bases to trimming and J lost 0 bases; unmatched junction nucleotides: 6. This CDR3 comprises 16 residues. The V gene's germline CDR1 is KGHDR and CDR2 SFDVKD. CDR3 sequence (DNA): TGTGCCACCAGTGAGGCCGGGACAGCTAGCACAGATACGCAGTATTTT. It is translated as CATSEAGTASTDTQYF.

This clone was observed a single time. The genes are TRBV3-1 (or the pseudogene TRBV3-2) and TRBJ2-1; TRBD2 matches at 9 bases. V shed 3 bases, J shed 3 bases, and the junction held 6 bases outside the gene matches. The germline V gene encodes CDR1 LGHDT and CDR2 YNNKEL (reference sequence). The CDR3 spans 16 residues. The CDR3, as DNA: TGTGCCAGCAGCCAGAGCGGCGGGGGGGACTACAATGAGCAGTTCTTC. Its translation: CASSQSGGGDYNEQFF.

The chain combines TRBV7-9 with TRBJ1-1; D uncertain. The CDR3 has 13 amino acids. Germline V gene sequence: CDR1 SEHNR, CDR2 FQNEAQ (reference sequence). Trimming took off 0 bases at V and 6 bases at J, with 8 bases between the two ends. Here the CDR3 DNA reads TGTGCCAGCAGCTTAGCCCCGGGGTCTGAAGCTTTCTTT. Amino acid sequence: CASSLAPGSEAFF. The full variable domain, in which reference TRBV7-9 and TRBJ1-1 provide the parts outside the CDR3, is DTGVSQNPRHKITKRGQNVTFRCDPISEHNRLYWYRQTLGQGPEFLTYFQNEAQLEKSRLLSDRFSAERPKGSFSTLEIQRTEQGDSAMYLCASSLAPGSEAFFGQGTRLTVV.

In the case of this clone: The CDR3 ends on some other residue instead of the conserved phenylalanine or tryptophan, so this is likely a read error. The chain has TRBV5-1 and TRBJ1-2; 8 bases are a match to TRBD1. This CDR3 region has 14 residues. Trimming removed 4 bases from V and 1 base from J; junction bases left unmatched: 3. In germline, CDR1 is SGHRS, CDR2 YFSETQ. DNA of the CDR3: TGCGCCAGCAGCCTCGGACAGGGTAACTATGGCTACACCCTC. It specifies CASSLGQGNYGYTL.

This clone turned up a few times. V usage is TRBV5-1 and J usage is TRBJ1-2, with TRBD1 as a possible D gene (6 bases). The V gene's germline CDR1 is SGHRS and CDR2 YFSETQ. This CDR3 is 14 amino acids long. V was shortened by 0 bases and J by 8 bases, with 14 bases between the two germline ends. In DNA form, the CDR3 reads TGCGCCAGCAGCTTGGCCGGGGGGCCGGGGGGCTACACCTTC. Translating it yields CASSLAGGPGGYTF.

This rearrangement joins TRBV5-6 to TRBJ2-2; D unclear. The V end was cut by 2 bases, the J end by 1 base, with 6 bases between. From germline, CDR1 is SGHDT and CDR2 YYEEEE. This CDR3 has 14 residues. CDR3 sequence reads: CASSLFGNTGELFF. The CDR3 DNA sequence: TGTGCCAGCAGCTTATTCGGGAACACCGGGGAGCTGTTTTTT.

Only one count was recorded for this clone. This chain joins TRBV9 and TRBJ2-5; 10 nucleotides agree with TRBD2. After removal of 0 bases from V and 0 bases from J, the junction contained 5 bases not matched to a gene. Germline CDR1 is SGDLS and CDR2 is YYNGEE. This CDR3 region has 17 residues. Here the CDR3 reads CASSVELAGAYQETQYF. For the CDR3, the DNA is TGTGCCAGCAGCGTAGAGCTAGCGGGGGCATACCAAGAGACCCAGTACTTC.

The rearrangement joins TRBV5-1 to TRBJ2-2, with 10 bases that match TRBD1. Trimming at V came to 4 bases and at J to 6 bases, leaving 6 bases not matched to a gene. Germline CDR1 SGHRS, CDR2 YFSETQ. CDR3 length: 15 amino acids. The CDR3 spells CASSPQTGGSGELFF. The CDR3 DNA sequence: TGCGCCAGCAGCCCTCAGACAGGGGGCTCCGGGGAGCTGTTTTTT.

The chain carries TRBV28 and TRBJ2-5; TRBD2 agrees at 7 bases. The V segment lost 7 bases and the J segment 4 bases; nucleotides outside the gene matches: 6. Germline lookup yields CDR1 MDHEN and CDR2 SYDVKM. CDR3 length equals 13 residues. In DNA, the CDR3 is TGTGCCAGCACCCCGGGGGGTCGAGAGACCCAGTACTTC. It encodes CASTPGGRETQYF. Full variable domain (outside the CDR3, taken from reference TRBV28 and TRBJ2-5): DVKVTQSSRYLVKRTGEKVFLECVQDMDHENMFWYRQDPGLGLRLIYFSYDVKMKEKGDIPEGYSVSREKKERFSLILESASTNQTSMYLCASTPGGRETQYFGPGTRLLVL.

This chain connects TRBV7-2 to TRBJ2-4; the match to TRBD1 covers 7 bases. The germline CDR1 and CDR2 sequences are SGHTA and FQGNSA. The V segment lost 6 bases and the J segment 15 bases; nucleotides outside the gene matches: 14. The CDR3 consists of 13 residues. The CDR3 DNA reads as TGTGCCAGCAGACCCACCGACAGGGTGCCAATGTACTTC. Protein: CASRPTDRVPMYF.

The count of this clone is one. J is TRBJ1-6 and V is TRBV14, with D possibly being TRBD1 (6 bases). The V gene's germline CDR1 is SGHDN and CDR2 FVKESK. CDR3 length: 14 residues. V lost 1 base and J 9 bases, leaving 10 bases between the germline ends. The CDR3 sequence: CASSQVGASSPLHF. DNA of the CDR3: TGTGCCAGCAGCCAAGTGGGGGCGAGTTCACCCCTCCACTTT. The variable domain in full, completed from reference TRBV14 and TRBJ1-6, reads EAGVTQFPSHSVIEKGQTVTLRCDPISGHDNLYWYRRVMGKEIKFLLHFVKESKQDESGMPNNRFLAERTGGTYSTLKVQPAELEDSGVYFCASSQVGASSPLHFGNGTRLTVT.

The sample holds a few counts of this clone. The CDR3 DNA sequence: TGTGCCAGCAAGGCCGGGACTAGAAGCTCCTACGAGCAGTACGTC. Encoded protein: CASKAGTRSSYEQYV. The chain combines TRBV2 with TRBJ2-7; 8 bases align to TRBD2. Germline-derived CDR1 and CDR2 are SNHLY and FYNNEI. The CDR3 length is 15 residues. J lost 0 bases, V lost 7 bases, and 8 bases had no gene match.

The chain joins TRBV12-5 to TRBJ2-3, with 11 positions matching TRBD2. CDR1 is LGHNT and CDR2 is FRNRAP in the germline V gene. J gave up 5 bases and V 3 bases, and 7 bases lay outside the gene matches. The CDR3 runs 16 residues. CDR3 region: CASGLASGGSGDTQYF. For the CDR3, the DNA is TGTGCTAGTGGTTTAGCTAGCGGGGGGTCCGGAGATACGCAGTATTTT.

The J gene is TRBJ1-3, the V gene TRBV27, with 10 bases aligning to TRBD1. Trimming at V came to 5 bases and at J to 2 bases, leaving 6 bases not matched to a gene. Germline V gene lookup returns CDR1 MNHEY and CDR2 SMNVEV (reference sequence). This CDR3 has 16 residues. Here the CDR3 DNA reads TGTGCCAGCAGTCGGGACAGGGGAAGCCCTGGAAACACCATATATTTT. This codes for CASSRDRGSPGNTIYF.

This rearrangement joins TRBV28 to TRBJ1-5, with 9 bases matching TRBD1. J lost 7 bases, V lost 6 bases, and 10 bases had no gene match. Germline-derived CDR1 and CDR2 are MDHEN and SYDVKM. The CDR3 totals 15 residues. The CDR3 coding sequence is TGTGCCAGCAGATATACAGGGGGCTACGGACAGCCCCAGCATTTT. Protein product: CASRYTGGYGQPQHF.

The J gene is TRBJ2-5, the V gene TRBV7-9; 11 bases align to TRBD1. The CDR3 totals 15 residues. V lost 5 bases and J lost 5; bases outside the gene matches: 7. Germline V gives CDR1 SEHNR, CDR2 FQNEAQ (reference sequence). The CDR3 protein is CASSPGQGVWETQYF. CDR3 bases: TGTGCCAGCAGCCCGGGACAGGGGGTATGGGAGACCCAGTACTTC.

CDR3: CASRLAGGPNEQFF. The CDR3 DNA sequence: TGTGCCAGCAGACTCGCGGGGGGCCCCAATGAGCAGTTCTTC. The V gene is TRBV6-5, the J gene TRBJ2-1, with 8 nucleotides matching TRBD2. Germline loops: CDR1 MNHEY, CDR2 SVGAGI. The V segment lost 6 bases and the J segment 6 bases; nucleotides outside the gene matches: 7. The CDR3 contains 14 residues.

CDR3 sequence (DNA): TGTGCCAGCAGTCTAATAAACACCGGGGAGCTGTTTTTT. Its translation is CASSLINTGELFF. The genes are TRBV12-3 or TRBV12-4 and TRBJ2-2; D remains ambiguous. V dropped 5 bases and J dropped 2 bases, with 6 bases sitting between them. The CDR3 has 13 residues.

The chain joins TRBV19 to TRBJ1-4; 9 bases are a match to TRBD1. The V segment lost 6 bases and the J segment 7 bases; nucleotides outside the gene matches: 6. The germline V gene has CDR1 LNHDA and CDR2 SQIVND (reference sequence). The CDR3 runs 14 residues. The CDR3, as DNA: TGTGCCAGTAGGGAGACAGGGGGGACTGAAAAACTGTTTTTT. Its protein is CASRETGGTEKLFF. Drawing the rest from reference TRBV19 and TRBJ1-4, the complete variable domain is DGGITQSPKYLFRKEGQNVTLSCEQNLNHDAMYWYRQDPGQGLRLIYYSQIVNDFQKGDIAEGYSVSREKKESFPLTVTSAQKNPTAFYLCASRETGGTEKLFFGSGTQLSVL.

This chain joins TRBV19 and TRBJ1-5, with D possibly TRBD1 on 5 matching bases. CDR1 and CDR2 (germline): LNHDA, SQIVND (reference sequence). The CDR3 is made up of 15 amino acids. V was cut by 6 bases and J by 0 bases, with 12 bases left in between. Written as DNA, the CDR3 is TGTGCCAGTAGGGGGACTCAATATAGCAATCAGCCCCAGCATTTT. Translated, it gives CASRGTQYSNQPQHF.